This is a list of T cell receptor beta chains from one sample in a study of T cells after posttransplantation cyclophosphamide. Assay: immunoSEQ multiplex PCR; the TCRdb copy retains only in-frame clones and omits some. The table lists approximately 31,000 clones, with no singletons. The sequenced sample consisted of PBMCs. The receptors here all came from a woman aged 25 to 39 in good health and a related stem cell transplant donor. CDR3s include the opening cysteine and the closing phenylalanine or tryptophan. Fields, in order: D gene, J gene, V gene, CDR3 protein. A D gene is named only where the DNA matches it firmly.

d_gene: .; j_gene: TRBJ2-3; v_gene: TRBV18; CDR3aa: CASSPFFGGLTDTQYF
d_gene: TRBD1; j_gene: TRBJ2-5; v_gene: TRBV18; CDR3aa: CASSPWTGGSGETQYF
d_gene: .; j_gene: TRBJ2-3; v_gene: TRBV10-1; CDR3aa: CASSVMDTQYF
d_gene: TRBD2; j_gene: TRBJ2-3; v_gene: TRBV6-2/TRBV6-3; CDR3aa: CASNQAGGPDTQYF
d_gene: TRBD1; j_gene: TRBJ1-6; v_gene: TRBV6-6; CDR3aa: CASTHGDRLPLHF
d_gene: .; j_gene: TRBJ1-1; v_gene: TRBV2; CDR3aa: CAIAGGTEAFF
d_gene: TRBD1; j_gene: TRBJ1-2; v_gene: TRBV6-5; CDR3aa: CASSPPGTGHGYTF
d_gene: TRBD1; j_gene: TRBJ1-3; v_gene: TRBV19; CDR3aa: CASSARTGVLSGNTIYF
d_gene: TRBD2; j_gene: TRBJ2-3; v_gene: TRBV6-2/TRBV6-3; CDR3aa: CASSLHAGVSGALGTDTQYF
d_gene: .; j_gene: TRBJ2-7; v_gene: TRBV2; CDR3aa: CASSLAREQYF
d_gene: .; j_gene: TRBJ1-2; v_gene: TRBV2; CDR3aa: CASFFGRDGYTF
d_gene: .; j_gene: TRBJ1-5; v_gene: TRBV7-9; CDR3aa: CASSLGGLSQPQHF
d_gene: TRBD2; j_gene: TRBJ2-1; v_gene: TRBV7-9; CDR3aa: CASTPRETVRDEQFF
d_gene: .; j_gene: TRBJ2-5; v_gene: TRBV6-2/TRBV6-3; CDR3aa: CASSYRGTQETQYF
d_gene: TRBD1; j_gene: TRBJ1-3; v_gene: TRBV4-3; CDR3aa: CASSQEAGGNGNTIYF
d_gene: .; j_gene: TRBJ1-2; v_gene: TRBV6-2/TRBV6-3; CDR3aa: CASSYSSRLGGYTF
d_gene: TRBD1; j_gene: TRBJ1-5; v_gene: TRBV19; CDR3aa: CASSIRTGDQPQHF
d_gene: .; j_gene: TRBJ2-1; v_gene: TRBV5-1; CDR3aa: CASSLEANQENNEQFF
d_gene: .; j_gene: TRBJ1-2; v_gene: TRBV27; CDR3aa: CASRVGADYGYTF
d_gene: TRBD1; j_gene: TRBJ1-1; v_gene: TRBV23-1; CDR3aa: CASSQSSTGLNTEAFF
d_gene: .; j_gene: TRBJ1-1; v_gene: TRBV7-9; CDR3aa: CASSLAVLVGVGNTEAFF
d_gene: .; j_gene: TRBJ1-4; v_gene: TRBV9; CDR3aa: CASSLRLSTNEKLFF